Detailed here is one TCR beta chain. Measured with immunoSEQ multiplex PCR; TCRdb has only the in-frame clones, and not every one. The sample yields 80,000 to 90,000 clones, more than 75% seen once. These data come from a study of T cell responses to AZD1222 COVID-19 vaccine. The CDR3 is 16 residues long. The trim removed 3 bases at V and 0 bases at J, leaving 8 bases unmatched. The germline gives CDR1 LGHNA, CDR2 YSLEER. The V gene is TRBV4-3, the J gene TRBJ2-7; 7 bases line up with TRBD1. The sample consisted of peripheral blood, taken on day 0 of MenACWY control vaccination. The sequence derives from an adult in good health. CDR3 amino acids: CASSHPRPGGSYEQYF. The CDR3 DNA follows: TGCGCCAGCAGCCACCCCCGCCCAGGGGGCTCCTACGAGCAGTACTTC.